This TCR beta chain originates from a study of T cell changes during pregnancy in multiple sclerosis. This table comes from immunoSEQ multiplex PCR, and its TCRdb copy is limited to in-frame clones, with some not included. Of approximately 94,000 clones listed, about 90% are singletons. The CDR3 runs to 13 residues. CDR1 and CDR2 (germline): MDHEN, SYDVKM. V lost 3 bases and J 3 bases, leaving 8 bases between the germline ends. The sequences come from peripheral blood, collected after pregnancy. The V call is TRBV28, the J call TRBJ1-2; D is uncertain. This clonotype was obtained from a female donor with multiple sclerosis, enrolled in a pregnancy study. CDR3 bases: TGTGCCAGCAGTTTGTCAGGTCACTATGGCTACACCTTC. It translates to CASSLSGHYGYTF.